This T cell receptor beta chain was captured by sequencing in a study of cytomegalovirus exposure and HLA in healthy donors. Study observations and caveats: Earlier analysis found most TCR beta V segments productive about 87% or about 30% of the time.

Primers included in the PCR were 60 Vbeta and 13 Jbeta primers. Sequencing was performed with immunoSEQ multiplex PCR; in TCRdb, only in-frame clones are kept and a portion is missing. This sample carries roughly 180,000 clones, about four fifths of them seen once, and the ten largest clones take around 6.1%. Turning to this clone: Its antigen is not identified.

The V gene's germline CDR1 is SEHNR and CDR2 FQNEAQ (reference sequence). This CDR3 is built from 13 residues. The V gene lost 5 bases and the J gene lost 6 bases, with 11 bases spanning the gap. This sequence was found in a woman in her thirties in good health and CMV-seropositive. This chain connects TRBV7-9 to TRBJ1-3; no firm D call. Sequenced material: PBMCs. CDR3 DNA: TGTGCCAGCAGCCCGCAGGTGGTAAACACCATATATTTT. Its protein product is CASSPQVVNTIYF.